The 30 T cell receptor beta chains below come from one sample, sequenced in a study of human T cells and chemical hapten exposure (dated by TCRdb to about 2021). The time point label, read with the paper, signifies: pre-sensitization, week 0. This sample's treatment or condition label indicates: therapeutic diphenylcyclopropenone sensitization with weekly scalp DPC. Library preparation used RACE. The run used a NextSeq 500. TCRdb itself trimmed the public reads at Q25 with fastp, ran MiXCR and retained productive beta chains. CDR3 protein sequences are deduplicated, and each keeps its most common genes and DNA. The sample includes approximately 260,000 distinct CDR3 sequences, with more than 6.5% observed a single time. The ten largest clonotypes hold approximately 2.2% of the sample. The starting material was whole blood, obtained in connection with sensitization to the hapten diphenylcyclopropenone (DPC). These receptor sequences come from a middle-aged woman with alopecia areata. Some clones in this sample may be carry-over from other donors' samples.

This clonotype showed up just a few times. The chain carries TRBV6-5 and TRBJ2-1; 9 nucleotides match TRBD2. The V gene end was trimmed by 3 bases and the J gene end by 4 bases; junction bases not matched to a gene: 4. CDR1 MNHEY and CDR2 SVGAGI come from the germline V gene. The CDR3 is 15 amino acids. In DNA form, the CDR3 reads TGTGCCAGCAGTTATGCGGGAGGGCCGTACAATGAGCAGTTCTTC. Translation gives CASSYAGGPYNEQFF.

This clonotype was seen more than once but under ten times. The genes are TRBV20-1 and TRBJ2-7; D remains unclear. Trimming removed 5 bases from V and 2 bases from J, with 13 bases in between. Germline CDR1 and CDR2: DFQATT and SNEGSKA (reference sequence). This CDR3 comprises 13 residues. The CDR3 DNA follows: TGCAGTGCTGCCCCCTTGGCACCCTACGAGCAGTACTTC. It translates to CSAAPLAPYEQYF.

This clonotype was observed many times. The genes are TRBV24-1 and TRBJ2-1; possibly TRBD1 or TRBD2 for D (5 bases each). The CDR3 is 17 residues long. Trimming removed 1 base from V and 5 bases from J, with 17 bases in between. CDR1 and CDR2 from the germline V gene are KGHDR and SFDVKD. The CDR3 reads CATSDLDPFRGHNEQFF. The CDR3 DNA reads TGTGCCACCAGTGATTTAGACCCCTTCCGGGGCCACAATGAGCAGTTCTTC.

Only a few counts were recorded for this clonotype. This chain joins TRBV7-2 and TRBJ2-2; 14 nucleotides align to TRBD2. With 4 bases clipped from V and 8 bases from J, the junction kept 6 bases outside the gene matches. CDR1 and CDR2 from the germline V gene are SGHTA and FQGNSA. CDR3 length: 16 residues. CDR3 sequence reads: CASSSRLAGGRGELFF. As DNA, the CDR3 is TGTGCCAGCAGCTCGCGACTAGCGGGAGGGAGGGGGGAGCTGTTTTTT.

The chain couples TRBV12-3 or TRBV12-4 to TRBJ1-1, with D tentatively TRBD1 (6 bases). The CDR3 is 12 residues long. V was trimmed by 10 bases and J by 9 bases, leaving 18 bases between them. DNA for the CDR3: TGTGCCAACACAGGGCCCTCCGGAAAAGCTTTCTTT. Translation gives CANTGPSGKAFF.

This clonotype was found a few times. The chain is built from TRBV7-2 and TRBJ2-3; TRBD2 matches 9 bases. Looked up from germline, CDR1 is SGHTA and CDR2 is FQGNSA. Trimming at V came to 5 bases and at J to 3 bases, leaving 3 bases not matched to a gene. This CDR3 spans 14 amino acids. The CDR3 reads CASSPSGKTDTQYF. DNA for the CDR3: TGTGCCAGCAGCCCTAGCGGGAAAACAGATACGCAGTATTTT.

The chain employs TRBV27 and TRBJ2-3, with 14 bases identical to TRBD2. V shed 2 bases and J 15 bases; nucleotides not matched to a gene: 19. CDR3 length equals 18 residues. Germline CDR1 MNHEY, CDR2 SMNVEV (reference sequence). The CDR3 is CASSLGPGLAGEGPHHYF. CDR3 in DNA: TGTGCCAGCAGTTTAGGGCCGGGACTAGCGGGAGAGGGCCCACATCACTATTTT.

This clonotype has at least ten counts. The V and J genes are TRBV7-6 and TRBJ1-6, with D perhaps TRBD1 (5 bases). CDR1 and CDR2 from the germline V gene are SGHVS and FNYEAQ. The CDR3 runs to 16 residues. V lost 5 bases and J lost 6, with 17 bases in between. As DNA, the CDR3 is TGTGCCAGCAGCCAGACAGCGGCCACCGGTAATTCACCCCTCCACTTT. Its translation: CASSQTAATGNSPLHF. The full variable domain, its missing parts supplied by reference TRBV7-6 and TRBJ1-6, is GAGVSQSPRYKVTKRGQDVALRCDPISGHVSLYWYRQALGQGPEFLTYFNYEAQQDKSGLPNDRFSAERPEGSISTLTIQRTEQRDSAMYRCASSQTAATGNSPLHFGNGTRLTVT.

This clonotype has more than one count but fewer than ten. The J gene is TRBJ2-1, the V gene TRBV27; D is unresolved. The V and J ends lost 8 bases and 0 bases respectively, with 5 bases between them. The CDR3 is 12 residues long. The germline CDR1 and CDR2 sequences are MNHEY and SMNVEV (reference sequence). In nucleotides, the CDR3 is TGTGCCAGCCTCGGCTCCTACAATGAGCAGTTCTTC. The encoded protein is CASLGSYNEQFF.

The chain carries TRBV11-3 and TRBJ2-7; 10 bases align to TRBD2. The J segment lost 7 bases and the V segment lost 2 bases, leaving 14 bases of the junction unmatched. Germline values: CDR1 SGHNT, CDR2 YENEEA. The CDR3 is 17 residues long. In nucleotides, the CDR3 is TGTGCCAGCAGCTTAAATCGGGCGAGCGGGAGGGCTGGAGAGCAGTACTTC. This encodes CASSLNRASGRAGEQYF.

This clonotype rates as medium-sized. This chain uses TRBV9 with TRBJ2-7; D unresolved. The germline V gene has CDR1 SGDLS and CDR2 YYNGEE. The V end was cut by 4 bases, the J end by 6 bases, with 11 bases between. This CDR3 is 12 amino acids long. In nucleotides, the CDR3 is TGTGCCAGCAGCACCGACCTTAGCGAGCAGTACTTC. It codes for CASSTDLSEQYF.

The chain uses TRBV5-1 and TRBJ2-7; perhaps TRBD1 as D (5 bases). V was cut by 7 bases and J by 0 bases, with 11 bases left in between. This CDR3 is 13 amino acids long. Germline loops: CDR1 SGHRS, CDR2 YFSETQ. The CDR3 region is CASQDSSSYEQYF. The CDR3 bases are TGCGCCAGCCAAGACAGTAGCTCCTACGAGCAGTACTTC.

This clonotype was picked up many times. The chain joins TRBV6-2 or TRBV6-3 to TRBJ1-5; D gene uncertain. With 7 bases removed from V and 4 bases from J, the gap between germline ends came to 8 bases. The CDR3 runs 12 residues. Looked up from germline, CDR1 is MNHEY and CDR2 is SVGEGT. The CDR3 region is CASTDSNQPQHF. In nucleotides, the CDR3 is TGTGCCAGCACGGATTCTAATCAGCCCCAGCATTTT.

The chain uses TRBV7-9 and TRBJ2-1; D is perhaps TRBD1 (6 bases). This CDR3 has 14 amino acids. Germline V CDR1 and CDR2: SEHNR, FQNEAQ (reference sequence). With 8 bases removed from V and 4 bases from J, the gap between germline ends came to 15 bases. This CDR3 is CASLDRTVYNEQFF. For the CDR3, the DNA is TGTGCCAGCCTGGATAGGACAGTTTACAATGAGCAGTTCTTC.

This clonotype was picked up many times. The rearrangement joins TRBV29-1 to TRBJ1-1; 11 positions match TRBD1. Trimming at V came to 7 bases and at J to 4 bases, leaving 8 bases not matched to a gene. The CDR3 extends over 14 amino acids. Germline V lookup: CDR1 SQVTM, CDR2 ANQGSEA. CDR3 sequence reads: CSGGDRGMGTEAFF. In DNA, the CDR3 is TGCAGCGGAGGGGACAGGGGGATGGGCACTGAAGCTTTCTTT.

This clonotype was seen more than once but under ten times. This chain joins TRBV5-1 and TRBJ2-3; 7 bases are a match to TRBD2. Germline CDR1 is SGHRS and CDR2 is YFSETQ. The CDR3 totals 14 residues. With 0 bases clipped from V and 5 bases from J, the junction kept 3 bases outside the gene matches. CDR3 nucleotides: TGCGCCAGCAGCTTGGAAGGGAGGGGAGATACGCAGTATTTT. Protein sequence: CASSLEGRGDTQYF. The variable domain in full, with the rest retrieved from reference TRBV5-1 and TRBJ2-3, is KAGVTQTPRYLIKTRGQQVTLSCSPISGHRSVSWYQQTPGQGLQFLFEYFSETQRNKGNFPGRFSGRQFSNSRSEMNVSTLELGDSALYLCASSLEGRGDTQYFGPGTRLTVL.

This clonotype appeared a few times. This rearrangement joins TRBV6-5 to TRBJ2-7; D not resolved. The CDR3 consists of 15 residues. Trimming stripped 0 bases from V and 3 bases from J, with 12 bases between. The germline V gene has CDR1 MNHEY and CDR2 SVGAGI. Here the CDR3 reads CASSYSMGSGYEQYF. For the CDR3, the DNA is TGTGCCAGCAGTTACTCGATGGGGTCGGGCTACGAGCAGTACTTC.

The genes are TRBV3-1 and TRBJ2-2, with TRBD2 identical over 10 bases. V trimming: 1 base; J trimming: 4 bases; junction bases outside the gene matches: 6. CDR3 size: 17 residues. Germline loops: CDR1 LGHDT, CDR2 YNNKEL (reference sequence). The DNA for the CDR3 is TGTGCCAGCAGCCAAGGGTTCGCTAGCGGGAGCACCGGGGAGCTGTTTTTT. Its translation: CASSQGFASGSTGELFF.

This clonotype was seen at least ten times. This chain's CDR3 is CASSPSGSSYEQYF. For the CDR3, the DNA is TGTGCCAGCAGCCCTAGCGGGAGCTCCTACGAGCAGTACTTC. The chain has TRBV7-8 and TRBJ2-7, with 10 bases aligning to TRBD2. This CDR3 is 14 amino acids long. Germline loops: CDR1 SGHVS, CDR2 FQNEAQ. V lost 5 bases, J lost 0 bases, and 1 base stayed unmatched.

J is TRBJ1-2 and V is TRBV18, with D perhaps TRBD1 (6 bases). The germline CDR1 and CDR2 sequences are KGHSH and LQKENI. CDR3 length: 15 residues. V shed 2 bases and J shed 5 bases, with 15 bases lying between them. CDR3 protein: CASSPDSRGWYGYTF. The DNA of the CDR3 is TGTGCCAGCTCACCAGACTCCAGGGGTTGGTATGGCTACACCTTC.

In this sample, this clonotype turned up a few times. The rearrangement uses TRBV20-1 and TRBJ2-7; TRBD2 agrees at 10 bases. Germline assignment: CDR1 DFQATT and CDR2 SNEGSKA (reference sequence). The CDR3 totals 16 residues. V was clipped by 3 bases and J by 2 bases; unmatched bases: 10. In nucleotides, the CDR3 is TGCAGTGCTAGTAGTCCGGGACTAGCGTTTACCTACGAGCAGTACTTC. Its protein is CSASSPGLAFTYEQYF.

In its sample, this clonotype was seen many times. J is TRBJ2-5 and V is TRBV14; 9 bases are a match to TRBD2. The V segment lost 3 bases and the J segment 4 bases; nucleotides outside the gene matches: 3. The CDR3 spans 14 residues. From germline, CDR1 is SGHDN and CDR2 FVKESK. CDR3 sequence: CASSQLAGIETQYF. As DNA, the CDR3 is TGTGCCAGCAGCCAGCTAGCGGGAATAGAGACCCAGTACTTC.

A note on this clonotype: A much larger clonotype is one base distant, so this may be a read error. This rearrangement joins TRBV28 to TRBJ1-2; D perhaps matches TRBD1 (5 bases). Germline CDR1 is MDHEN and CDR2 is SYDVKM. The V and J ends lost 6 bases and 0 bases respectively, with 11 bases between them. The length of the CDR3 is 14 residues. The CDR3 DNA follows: TGTGCCAGCAGGTGGACGGGACCTAACTATGGCTACACCTTC. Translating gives CASRWTGPNYGYTF.

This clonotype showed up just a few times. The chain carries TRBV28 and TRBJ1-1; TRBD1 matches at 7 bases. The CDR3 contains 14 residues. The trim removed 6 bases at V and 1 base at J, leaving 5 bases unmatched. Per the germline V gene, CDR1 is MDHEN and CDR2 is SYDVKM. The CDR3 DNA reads TGTGCCAGCAGCATCGGGACAGCGAACACTGAAGCTTTCTTT. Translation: CASSIGTANTEAFF. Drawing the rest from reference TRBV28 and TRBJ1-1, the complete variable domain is DVKVTQSSRYLVKRTGEKVFLECVQDMDHENMFWYRQDPGLGLRLIYFSYDVKMKEKGDIPEGYSVSREKKERFSLILESASTNQTSMYLCASSIGTANTEAFFGQGTRLTVV.

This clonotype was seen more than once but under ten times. As DNA, the CDR3 is TGTGCCAGTAGTCCCCCTTGGGGGACTAGCGGAACCGGGGAGCTGTTTTTT. Translated, it gives CASSPPWGTSGTGELFF. The J gene is TRBJ2-2, the V gene TRBV19; 11 bases line up with TRBD2. Looked up from germline, CDR1 is LNHDA and CDR2 is SQIVND (reference sequence). The junction had 10 bases not matched to a gene; V was cut back by 5 bases and J by 5 bases. CDR3 length: 17 residues.

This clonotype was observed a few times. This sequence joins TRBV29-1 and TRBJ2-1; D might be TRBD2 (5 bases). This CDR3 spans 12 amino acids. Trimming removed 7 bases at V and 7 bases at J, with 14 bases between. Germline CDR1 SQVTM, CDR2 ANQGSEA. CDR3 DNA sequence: TGCAGCGGGGAGCGGCTAGCAAATGAGCAGTTCTTC. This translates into CSGERLANEQFF.

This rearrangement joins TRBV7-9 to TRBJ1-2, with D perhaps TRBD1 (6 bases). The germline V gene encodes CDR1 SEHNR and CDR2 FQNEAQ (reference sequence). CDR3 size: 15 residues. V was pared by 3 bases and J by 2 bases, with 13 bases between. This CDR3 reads CASSFRDMQNYGYTF. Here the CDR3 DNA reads TGTGCCAGCAGCTTCCGGGACATGCAAAACTATGGCTACACCTTC.

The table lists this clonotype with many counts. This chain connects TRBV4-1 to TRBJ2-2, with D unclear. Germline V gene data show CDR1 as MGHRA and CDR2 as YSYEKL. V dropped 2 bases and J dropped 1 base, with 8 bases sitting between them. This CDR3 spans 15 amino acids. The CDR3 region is CASSQTGLNTGELFF. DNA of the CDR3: TGCGCCAGCAGCCAAACGGGCCTGAACACCGGGGAGCTGTTTTTT.

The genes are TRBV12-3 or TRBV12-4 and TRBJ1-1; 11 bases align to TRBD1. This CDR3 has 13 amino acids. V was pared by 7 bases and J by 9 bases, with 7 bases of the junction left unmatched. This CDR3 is CASTRTGGVQAFF. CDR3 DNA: TGTGCCAGCACCCGGACAGGGGGCGTACAAGCTTTCTTT.

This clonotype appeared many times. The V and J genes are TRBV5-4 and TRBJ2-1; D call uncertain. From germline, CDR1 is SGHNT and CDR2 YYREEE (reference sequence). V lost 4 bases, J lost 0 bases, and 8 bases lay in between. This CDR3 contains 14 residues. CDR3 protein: CASSKGRSYNEQFF. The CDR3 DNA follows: TGTGCCAGCAGCAAGGGTCGCTCCTACAATGAGCAGTTCTTC. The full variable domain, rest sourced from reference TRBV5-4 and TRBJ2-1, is ETGVTQSPTHLIKTRGQQVTLRCSSQSGHNTVSWYQQALGQGPQFIFQYYREEENGRGNFPPRFSGLQFPNYSSELNVNALELDDSALYLCASSKGRSYNEQFFGPGTRLTVL.